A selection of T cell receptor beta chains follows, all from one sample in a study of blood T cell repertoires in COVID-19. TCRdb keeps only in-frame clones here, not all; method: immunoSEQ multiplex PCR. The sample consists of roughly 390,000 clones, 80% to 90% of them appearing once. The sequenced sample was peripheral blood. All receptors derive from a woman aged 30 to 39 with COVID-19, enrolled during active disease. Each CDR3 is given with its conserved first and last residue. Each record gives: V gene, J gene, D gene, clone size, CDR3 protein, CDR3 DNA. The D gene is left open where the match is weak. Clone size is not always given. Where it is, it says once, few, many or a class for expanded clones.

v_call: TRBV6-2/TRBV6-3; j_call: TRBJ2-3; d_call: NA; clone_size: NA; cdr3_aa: CASSYHALQPTDTQYF; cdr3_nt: TGTGCCAGCAGTTACCACGCGCTTCAACCCACAGATACGCAGTATTTT
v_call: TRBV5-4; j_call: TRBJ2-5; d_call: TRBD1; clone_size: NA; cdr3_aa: CASSNRGQGQASQETQYF; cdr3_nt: TGTGCCAGCAGCAACAGGGGGCAGGGCCAGGCCTCGCAAGAGACCCAGTACTTC
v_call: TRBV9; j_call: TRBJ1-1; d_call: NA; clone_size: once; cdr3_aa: CASSFFPPTGNTEAFF; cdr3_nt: TGTGCCAGCAGCTTTTTCCCGCCCACAGGGAACACTGAAGCTTTCTTT
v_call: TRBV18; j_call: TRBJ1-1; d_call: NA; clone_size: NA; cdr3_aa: CASSPVRMNTEAFF; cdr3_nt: TGTGCCAGCTCACCAGTCAGGATGAACACTGAAGCTTTCTTT
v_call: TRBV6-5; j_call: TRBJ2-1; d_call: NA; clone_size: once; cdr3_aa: CASSPGLGRDEQFF; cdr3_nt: TGTGCCAGCAGCCCGGGGTTGGGTAGGGATGAGCAGTTCTTC
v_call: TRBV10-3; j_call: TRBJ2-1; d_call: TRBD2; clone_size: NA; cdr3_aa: CAIRDQSTSGSGRSEQFF; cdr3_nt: TGTGCCATCAGGGATCAATCGACTAGCGGGAGTGGAAGGAGTGAGCAGTTCTTC
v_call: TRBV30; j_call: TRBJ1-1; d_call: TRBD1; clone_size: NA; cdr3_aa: CAWSTGGFDEAFF; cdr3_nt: TGTGCCTGGAGTACAGGGGGCTTCGATGAAGCTTTCTTT
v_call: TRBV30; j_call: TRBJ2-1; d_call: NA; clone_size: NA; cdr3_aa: CAWSVDFKEQFF; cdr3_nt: TGTGCCTGGAGTGTAGACTTTAAGGAGCAGTTCTTC
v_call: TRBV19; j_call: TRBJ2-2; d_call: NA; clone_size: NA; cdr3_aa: CASSINRQAGTGELFF; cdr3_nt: TGTGCCAGTAGTATAAACCGCCAGGCGGGCACCGGGGAGCTGTTTTTT
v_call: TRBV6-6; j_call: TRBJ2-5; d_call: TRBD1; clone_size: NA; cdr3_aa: CASRPTGGLETQYF; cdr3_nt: TGTGCCAGCAGACCTACAGGGGGACTAGAGACCCAGTACTTC
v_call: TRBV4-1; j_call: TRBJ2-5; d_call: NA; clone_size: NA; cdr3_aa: CASSQSSGETQYF; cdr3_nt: TGCGCCAGCAGCCAGTCAAGCGGGGAGACCCAGTACTTC
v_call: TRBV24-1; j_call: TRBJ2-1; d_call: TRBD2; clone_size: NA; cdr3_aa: CATSDTSGTPNHNEQFF; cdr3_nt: TGTGCCACCAGTGATACTAGCGGGACCCCAAATCACAATGAGCAGTTCTTC
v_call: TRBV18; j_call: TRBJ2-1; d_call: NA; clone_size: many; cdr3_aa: CASSTQGRTFGDEQFF; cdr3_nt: TGTGCCAGCTCAACACAGGGGAGGACGTTTGGTGATGAGCAGTTCTTC
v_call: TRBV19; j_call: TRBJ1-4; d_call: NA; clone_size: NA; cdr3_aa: CASSIQQIATNEKLFF; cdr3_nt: TGTGCCAGTAGTATCCAACAGATTGCAACTAATGAAAAACTGTTTTTT
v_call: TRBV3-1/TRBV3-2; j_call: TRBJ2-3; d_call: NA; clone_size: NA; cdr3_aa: CASSQDLRDVGVGKSTCTDTQYF; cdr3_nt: TGTGCCAGCAGCCAAGATCTCAGGGATGTCGGTGTGGGGAAGTCCACATGCACAGATACGCAGTATTTT
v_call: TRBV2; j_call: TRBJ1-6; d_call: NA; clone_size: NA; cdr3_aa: CASSVRVGSPLHF; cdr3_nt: TGTGCCAGCAGTGTTCGGGTCGGTTCACCCCTCCACTTT
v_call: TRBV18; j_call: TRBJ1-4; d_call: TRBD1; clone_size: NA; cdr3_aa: CASSSNRGEKLFF; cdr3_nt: TGTGCCAGCTCATCTAACAGGGGGGAAAAACTGTTTTTT
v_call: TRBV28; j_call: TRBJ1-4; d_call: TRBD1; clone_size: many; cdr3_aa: CASSLSGGREKLFF; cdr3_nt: TGTGCCAGCAGTTTATCAGGGGGCAGGGAAAAACTGTTTTTT
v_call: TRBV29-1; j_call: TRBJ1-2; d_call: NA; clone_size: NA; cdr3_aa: CSVEDFGGSYGYTF; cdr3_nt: TGCAGCGTTGAAGATTTCGGGGGTTCCTATGGCTACACCTTC
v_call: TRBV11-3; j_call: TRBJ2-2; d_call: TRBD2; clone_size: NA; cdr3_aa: CASSSSGRAAGELFF; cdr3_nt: TGTGCCAGCAGCTCCAGCGGGAGGGCCGCCGGGGAGCTGTTTTTT
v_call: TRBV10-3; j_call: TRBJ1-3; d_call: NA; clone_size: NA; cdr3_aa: CAISEAGAGNTIYF; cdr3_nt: TGTGCCATCAGTGAGGCAGGGGCTGGAAACACCATATATTTT
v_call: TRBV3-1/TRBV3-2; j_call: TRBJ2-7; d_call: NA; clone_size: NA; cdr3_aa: CASSYRSYEQYF; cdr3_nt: TGTGCCAGCAGCTACAGGTCCTACGAGCAGTACTTC
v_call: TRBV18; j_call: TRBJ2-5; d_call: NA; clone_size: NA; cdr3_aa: CASSKGKETQYF; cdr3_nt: TGTGCCAGCTCCAAGGGGAAAGAGACCCAGTACTTC
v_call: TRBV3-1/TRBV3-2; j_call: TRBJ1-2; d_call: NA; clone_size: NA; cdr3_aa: CASSQGAGYGYTF; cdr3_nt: TGTGCCAGCAGCCAGGGGGCGGGCTATGGCTACACCTTC
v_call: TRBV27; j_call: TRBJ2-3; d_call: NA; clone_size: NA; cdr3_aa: CASSLGIGRTYTDTQYF; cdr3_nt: TGTGCCAGCAGTTTAGGCATCGGCAGGACTTACACAGATACGCAGTATTTT
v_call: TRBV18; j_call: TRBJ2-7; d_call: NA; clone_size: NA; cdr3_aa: CASSQLKPDRSEQYF; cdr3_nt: TGTGCCAGCTCACAACTAAAACCTGACAGGAGCGAGCAGTACTTC
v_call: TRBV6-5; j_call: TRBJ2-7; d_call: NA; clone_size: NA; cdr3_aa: CASSYARASQQYF; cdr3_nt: TGTGCCAGCAGTTACGCCAGGGCCTCGCAGCAGTACTTC
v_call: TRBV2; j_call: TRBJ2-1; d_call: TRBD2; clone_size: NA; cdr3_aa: CASSGPAGESLYEQFF; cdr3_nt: TGTGCCAGCAGTGGGCCAGCGGGAGAGTCGTTGTATGAGCAGTTCTTC
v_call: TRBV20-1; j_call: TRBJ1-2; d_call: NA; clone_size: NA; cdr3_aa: CSPPYHTF; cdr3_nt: TGCAGTCCCCCCTACCACACCTTC
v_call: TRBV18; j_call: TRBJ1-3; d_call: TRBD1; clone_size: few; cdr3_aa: CASSPQQGAQGNTIYF; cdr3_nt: TGTGCCAGCTCACCACAGCAGGGGGCGCAAGGAAACACCATATATTTT
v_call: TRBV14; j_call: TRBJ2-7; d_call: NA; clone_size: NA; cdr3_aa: CASSQEGGKSYEQYF; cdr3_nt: TGTGCCAGCAGCCAAGAAGGCGGGAAGAGTTACGAGCAGTACTTC
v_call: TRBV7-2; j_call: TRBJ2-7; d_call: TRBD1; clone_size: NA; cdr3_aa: CASRPDRVQGEQYF; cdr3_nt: TGTGCCAGCAGGCCCGACAGGGTTCAAGGCGAGCAGTACTTC
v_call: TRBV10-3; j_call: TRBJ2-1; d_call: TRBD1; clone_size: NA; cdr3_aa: CAISDHSGTGGLVEQFF; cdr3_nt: TGTGCCATCAGTGATCATTCCGGGACAGGGGGTCTCGTTGAGCAGTTCTTC
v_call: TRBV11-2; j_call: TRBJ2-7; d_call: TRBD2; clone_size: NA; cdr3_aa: CASSLDRRTSGRPGYEQYF; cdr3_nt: TGTGCCAGCAGCTTAGATAGACGGACTAGCGGGAGGCCGGGGTACGAGCAGTACTTC
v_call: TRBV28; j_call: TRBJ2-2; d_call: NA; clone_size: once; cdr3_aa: CASSDWHTNTGELFF; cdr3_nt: TGTGCCAGCTCCGATTGGCATACGAACACCGGGGAGCTGTTTTTT
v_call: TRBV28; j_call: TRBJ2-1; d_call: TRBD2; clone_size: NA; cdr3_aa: CASSSPASGEGEQFF; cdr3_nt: TGTGCCAGCAGTTCCCCCGCTAGCGGAGAGGGTGAGCAGTTCTTC
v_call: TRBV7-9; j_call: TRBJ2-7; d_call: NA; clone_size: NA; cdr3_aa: CASSLVNEREQYF; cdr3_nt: TGTGCCAGCAGCTTAGTTAATGAGAGGGAGCAGTACTTC
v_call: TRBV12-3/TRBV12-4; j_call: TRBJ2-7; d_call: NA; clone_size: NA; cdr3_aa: CASRYGGGGEQYF; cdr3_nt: TGTGCCAGCCGGTACGGCGGGGGCGGGGAGCAGTACTTC
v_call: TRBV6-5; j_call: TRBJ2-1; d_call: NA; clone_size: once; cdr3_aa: CASRRGIYGEQFF; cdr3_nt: TGTGCCAGCAGACGAGGAATATACGGTGAGCAGTTCTTC
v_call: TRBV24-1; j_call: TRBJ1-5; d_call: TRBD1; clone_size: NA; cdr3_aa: CATSDPRQGGNQPQHF; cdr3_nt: TGTGCCACCAGTGATCCTCGACAGGGCGGCAATCAGCCCCAGCATTTT
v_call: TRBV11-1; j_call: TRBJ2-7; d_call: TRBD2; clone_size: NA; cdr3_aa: CASSLGAGPNYEQYF; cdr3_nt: TGTGCCAGCAGCTTAGGAGCGGGACCGAACTACGAGCAGTACTTC
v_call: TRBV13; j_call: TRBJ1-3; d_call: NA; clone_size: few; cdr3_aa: CASSLQGENTIYF; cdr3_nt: TGTGCCAGCAGCTTACAGGGTGAAAACACCATATATTTT
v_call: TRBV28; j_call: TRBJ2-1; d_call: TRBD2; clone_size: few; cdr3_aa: CASSSLAGGSYNEQFF; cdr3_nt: TGTGCCAGCAGTTCTCTAGCGGGAGGGTCCTACAATGAGCAGTTCTTC
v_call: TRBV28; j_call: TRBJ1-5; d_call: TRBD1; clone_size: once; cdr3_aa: CASRTGSVQPQHF; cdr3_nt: TGTGCCAGCAGGACAGGGTCCGTTCAGCCCCAGCATTTT
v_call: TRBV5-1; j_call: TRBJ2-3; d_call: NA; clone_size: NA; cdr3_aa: CASSLAGKSTDTQYF; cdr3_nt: TGCGCCAGCAGCTTGGCCGGGAAAAGCACAGATACGCAGTATTTT
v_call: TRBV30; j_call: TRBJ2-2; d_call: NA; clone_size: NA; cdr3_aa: CAWSPFGELFF; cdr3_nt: TGTGCCTGGAGTCCTTTCGGGGAGCTGTTTTTT
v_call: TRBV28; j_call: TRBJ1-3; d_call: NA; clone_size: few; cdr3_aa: CASSFQNTIYF; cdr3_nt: TGTGCCAGCAGTTTTCAAAACACCATATATTTT
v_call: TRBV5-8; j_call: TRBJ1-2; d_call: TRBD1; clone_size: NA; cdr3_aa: CASSRGTAGYTF; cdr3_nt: TGTGCCAGCAGCCGCGGGACAGCTGGCTACACCTTC
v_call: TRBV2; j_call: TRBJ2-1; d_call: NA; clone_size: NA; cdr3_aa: CASSEFEPRVGNEQFF; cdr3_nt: TGTGCCAGCAGTGAATTCGAGCCTAGAGTCGGCAATGAGCAGTTCTTC
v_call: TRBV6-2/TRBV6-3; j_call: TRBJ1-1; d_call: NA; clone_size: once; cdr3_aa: CASSTGLRTEAFF; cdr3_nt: TGTGCCAGCAGTACAGGGTTACGCACTGAAGCTTTCTTT
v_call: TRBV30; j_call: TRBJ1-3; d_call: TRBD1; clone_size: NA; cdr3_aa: CAWSRDSSGNTIYF; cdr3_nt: TGTGCCTGGAGCCGGGACAGCTCTGGAAACACCATATATTTT
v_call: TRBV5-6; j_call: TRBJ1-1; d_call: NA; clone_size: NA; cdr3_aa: CASSLEGENTEAFF; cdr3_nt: TGTGCCAGCAGCTTGGAAGGGGAGAACACTGAAGCTTTCTTT
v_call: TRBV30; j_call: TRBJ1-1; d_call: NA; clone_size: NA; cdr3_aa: CAWSDLNTEAFF; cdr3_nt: TGTGCCTGGAGTGACCTAAACACTGAAGCTTTCTTT
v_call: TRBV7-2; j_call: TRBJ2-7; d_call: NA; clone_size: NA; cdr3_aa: CASNRPGNYEQYF; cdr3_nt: TGTGCCAGCAACAGACCGGGGAACTACGAGCAGTACTTC
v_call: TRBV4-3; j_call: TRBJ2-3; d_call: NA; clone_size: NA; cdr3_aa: CASSQDVAGRDTQYF; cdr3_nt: TGCGCCAGCAGCCAAGATGTAGCAGGGAGGGATACGCAGTATTTT
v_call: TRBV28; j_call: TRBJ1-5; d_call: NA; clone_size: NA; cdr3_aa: CASDSLRNQPQHF; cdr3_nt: TGTGCCAGCGATTCACTTCGTAACCAGCCCCAGCATTTT
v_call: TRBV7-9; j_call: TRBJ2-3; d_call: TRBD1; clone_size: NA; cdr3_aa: CASSLGQGTDTQYF; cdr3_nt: TGTGCCAGCAGCTTAGGACAGGGTACAGATACGCAGTATTTT
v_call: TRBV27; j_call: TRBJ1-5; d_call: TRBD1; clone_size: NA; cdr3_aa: CASSWTGDSNQPQHF; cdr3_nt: TGTGCCAGCAGTTGGACAGGGGATAGCAATCAGCCCCAGCATTTT